This TCR beta chain was retrieved from a study of blood T cell repertoires in COVID-19. Turning to the study itself: COVID-19 samples from acute and convalescent phases originated in the United States, Italy and Spain.

Per the original methods: Estimation of nucleated cell counts relied on the amplification of reference gene primers. Libraries were prepared by immunoSEQ multiplex PCR; TCRdb keeps only in-frame clonotypes and omits some of them. Clone size and the V and J calls come from that table; the DNA yielded D and trimming. The repertoire holds tens of thousands of clones, about nine tenths seen once, with around 9.4% in the top ten. This clone was found once. Source material: peripheral blood. This clonotype originated in a human donor in a cohort sampled during active COVID-19.

This CDR3 reads CASSLTGPGRNIQYF. CDR3 in DNA: TGTGCCAGCAGCTTAACTGGACCCGGGAGGAACATTCAGTACTTC. The chain employs TRBV7-3 and TRBJ2-4, with TRBD2 identical over 7 bases. The CDR3 has 15 residues. J was trimmed by 7 bases and V by 0 bases; bases with no gene match: 6. Germline CDR1 reads SGHTA; CDR2 reads FQGTGA.